One sample yielded the 21 T cell receptor beta chains listed below, sequenced in a study of shared clonotypes between healthy human individuals. Sequencing was performed with immunoSEQ multiplex PCR; in TCRdb, only in-frame clones are kept and a portion is missing. The data hold about 380,000 clones, with 90% to 97% observed a single time. The sample was memory CD8+ T cells sorted from blood. Subset here: CD45RO+ cells pooled with CCR7-negative TemRA cells. The receptors here all came from a man aged 25-45 years in good health.

This chain links TRBV18 with TRBJ2-4, with TRBD2 matching 8 bases. CDR1 is KGHSH and CDR2 is LQKENI in the germline V gene. The CDR3 contains 15 residues. V trimming: 2 bases; J trimming: 3 bases; junction bases outside the gene matches: 3. CDR3 loop: CASSPLAGNKNIQYF. Written as DNA, the CDR3 is TGTGCCAGCTCACCATTAGCGGGGAACAAAAACATTCAGTACTTC.

The J gene is TRBJ1-1, the V gene TRBV25-1, with 7 bases matching TRBD1. Looked up from germline, CDR1 is MGHDK and CDR2 is SYGVNS. The CDR3 is made up of 14 amino acids. V gave up 3 bases and J gave up 7 bases; unmatched junction bases: 8. The CDR3 sequence is CASSDLGTAHEAFF. The CDR3 DNA reads TGTGCCAGCAGTGACCTCGGGACAGCTCATGAAGCTTTCTTT.

The chain couples TRBV30 to TRBJ1-5; D unresolved. The V gene's germline CDR1 is GTSNPN and CDR2 SVGIG (reference sequence). V dropped 0 bases and J dropped 2 bases, with 14 bases sitting between them. CDR3 length: 16 amino acids. In DNA form, the CDR3 reads TGTGCCTGGAGTGTGGGGTATAATGGGGGCAATCAGCCCCAGCATTTT. Its protein is CAWSVGYNGGNQPQHF.

The rearrangement joins TRBV5-6 to TRBJ1-1; 8 bases align to TRBD1. V trimming: 1 base; J trimming: 1 base; junction bases outside the gene matches: 3. The length of the CDR3 is 15 residues. Germline assignment: CDR1 SGHDT and CDR2 YYEEEE. The DNA for the CDR3 is TGTGCCAGCAGCTTGACAGGGGGGCCGAACACTGAAGCTTTCTTT. Its translation is CASSLTGGPNTEAFF.

This clone is a singleton in its sample. The chain links TRBV25-1 to TRBJ2-3; 8 bases line up with TRBD2. The length of the CDR3 is 16 residues. The J segment lost 4 bases and the V segment lost 3 bases, leaving 9 bases of the junction unmatched. Germline values: CDR1 MGHDK, CDR2 SYGVNS. Here the CDR3 DNA reads TGTGCCAGCAGTGATGGCGGGAGGTCGATCGCAGATACGCAGTATTTT. Protein: CASSDGGRSIADTQYF.

V usage is TRBV6-1 and J usage is TRBJ2-1, with D perhaps TRBD2 (5 bases). V was pared by 6 bases and J by 1 base, with 13 bases between. CDR3 size: 15 residues. In germline, CDR1 is MNHNS, CDR2 SASEGT. The CDR3 sequence: CASSPRIASYNEQFF. CDR3 in DNA: TGTGCCAGCAGCCCGCGAATAGCGTCCTACAATGAGCAGTTCTTC.

V is TRBV18 and J is TRBJ1-3; D is uncertain. Germline loops: CDR1 KGHSH, CDR2 LQKENI. The ends were cut back, 0 bases at V and 4 bases at J, with 7 bases in the middle. The CDR3 consists of 14 residues. The CDR3 DNA reads TGTGCCAGCTCACCACCGTCCGAGGGAAACACCATATATTTT. The encoded protein is CASSPPSEGNTIYF.

In this sample, this clone turned up once. The genes are TRBV9 and TRBJ1-5, with D hard to call. The CDR3 is 13 residues long. The V and J ends lost 2 bases and 5 bases respectively, with 8 bases between them. CDR1 is SGDLS, CDR2 YYNGEE, per germline. The DNA of the CDR3 is TGTGCCAGCAGCGTCCACTCGGATCAGCCCCAGCATTTT. It is translated as CASSVHSDQPQHF.

The chain uses TRBV2 and TRBJ2-5, with 14 bases fitting TRBD2. Germline V CDR1 and CDR2: SNHLY, FYNNEI. The CDR3 sequence is 16 residues long. Trimming cost V 6 bases and J 5 bases; bases outside gene matches: 8. The CDR3 loop reads CASRIGTSGRMETQYF. CDR3 sequence (DNA): TGTGCCAGCAGGATCGGGACTAGCGGGAGAATGGAGACCCAGTACTTC.

CDR3 nucleotides: TGTGCCAGCAGCTTCAGACTAGACACAGATACGCAGTATTTT. It codes for CASSFRLDTDTQYF. The chain carries TRBV9 and TRBJ2-3; D is perhaps TRBD2 (6 bases). Germline V gives CDR1 SGDLS, CDR2 YYNGEE. The CDR3 consists of 14 residues. Trimming took 4 bases from V and 2 from J, leaving 11 bases between them.

V and J are TRBV6-1 and TRBJ2-7; D gene ambiguous. The CDR3 sequence is 13 residues long. V lost 4 bases and J 2 bases, leaving 9 bases between the germline ends. In germline, CDR1 is MNHNS, CDR2 SASEGT. CDR3 region: CASSVTRTYEQYF. The CDR3, as DNA: TGTGCCAGCAGTGTGACTCGAACCTACGAGCAGTACTTC.

This clone appeared a single time. The chain combines TRBV9 with TRBJ2-3; D is perhaps TRBD1 (5 bases). The CDR3 spans 16 residues. The V and J ends lost 0 bases and 1 base respectively, with 12 bases between them. Germline lookup yields CDR1 SGDLS and CDR2 YYNGEE. The CDR3 sequence: CASSVVSQGGTDTQYF. The DNA for the CDR3 is TGTGCCAGCAGCGTAGTCTCCCAAGGGGGCACAGATACGCAGTATTTT.

The gene calls are TRBV13 and TRBJ2-3; 8 bases align to TRBD2. The germline V gene has CDR1 PRHDT and CDR2 FYEKMQ (reference sequence). The CDR3 consists of 14 residues. Unmatched junction bases numbered 7, after V lost 8 bases and J lost 3 bases. In DNA form, the CDR3 reads TGTGCCAGCGCGGGAGGATTGCGGACAGATACGCAGTATTTT. Residues: CASAGGLRTDTQYF.

The table lists this clone with a count of one. A junction boundary mismatches the germline segment, possibly from a read error. This chain uses TRBV5-1 with TRBJ2-6; D possibly corresponds to TRBD1 (6 bases). CDR3 length equals 16 residues. Germline loops: CDR1 SGHRS, CDR2 YFSETQ. CDR3 protein: CASSPTGSSRANVLTF. DNA for the CDR3: TGCGCCAGCAGCCCCACAGGGTCCTCTAGGGCCAACGTCCTGACTTTC.

This rearrangement joins TRBV2 to TRBJ2-7; a weak D match, TRBD1 (6 bases). Germline-derived CDR1 and CDR2 are SNHLY and FYNNEI. This CDR3 is built from 14 residues. Trimming cost V 5 bases and J 2 bases, with 13 bases left between them. The CDR3 region is CASSWGLGTYEQYF. The CDR3 nucleotides read TGTGCCAGCAGTTGGGGGCTAGGGACCTACGAGCAGTACTTC.

The chain combines TRBV28 with TRBJ2-7, with D possibly being TRBD1 or TRBD2 (5 bases each). The CDR3 has 14 amino acids. Germline V CDR1 and CDR2: MDHEN, SYDVKM. The ends were cut back, 2 bases at V and 3 bases at J, with 11 bases in the middle. This CDR3 is CASSLQGTVYEQYF. In DNA form, the CDR3 reads TGTGCCAGCAGTTTACAAGGGACGGTCTACGAGCAGTACTTC.

The CDR3 DNA reads as TGTGCCAGCAGACGGACTAGCGGGCACGATGAGCAGTTCTTC. Residues: CASRRTSGHDEQFF. The J gene is TRBJ2-1, the V gene TRBV7-2; 11 bases map to TRBD2. This CDR3 is 14 amino acids long. Trimming removed 6 bases from V and 8 bases from J; junction bases left unmatched: 6. Germline V CDR1 and CDR2: SGHTA, FQGNSA.

J is TRBJ2-3 and V is TRBV4-1, with no clear D. Trimming left V 2 bases short and J 1 base short, with 7 bases between. CDR1 and CDR2 from the germline V gene are MGHRA and YSYEKL. This CDR3 has 14 residues. The CDR3 loop reads CASSQLPGTDTQYF. The CDR3 DNA follows: TGCGCCAGCAGCCAACTACCGGGCACAGATACGCAGTATTTT.

The J gene is TRBJ2-7, the V gene TRBV25-1, with D possibly called TRBD1 or TRBD2 (7 bases each). Germline V CDR1 and CDR2: MGHDK, SYGVNS. This CDR3 contains 13 residues. V dropped 5 bases and J dropped 9 bases, with 17 bases sitting between them. CDR3 DNA sequence: TGTGCCAGCAGTCCCCCAGGGGGGGCGGGGCAGTACTTC. Protein product: CASSPPGGAGQYF.

V usage is TRBV5-1 and J usage is TRBJ2-2, with 9 bases matching TRBD2. This CDR3 comprises 16 residues. J gave up 0 bases and V 4 bases, and 4 bases lay outside the gene matches. CDR1 is SGHRS and CDR2 is YFSETQ in the germline V gene. The CDR3 spells CASSVRTSANTGELFF. The CDR3 coding sequence is TGCGCCAGCAGCGTCCGGACTAGCGCGAACACCGGGGAGCTGTTTTTT.

Turning to this clone: The same CDR3 can be traced to other DNA sequences in this sample. The chain carries TRBV20-1 and TRBJ2-7; no definite D call. The germline V gene encodes CDR1 DFQATT and CDR2 SNEGSKA (reference sequence). The CDR3 contains 11 residues. Trimming took off 1 base at V and 3 bases at J, with 4 bases between the two ends. CDR3: CSARAGYEQYF. In DNA, the CDR3 is TGCAGTGCTAGAGCGGGCTACGAGCAGTACTTC.